What follows are 13 T cell receptor beta chains derived from one specimen sequenced in a study of cytomegalovirus exposure and HLA in healthy donors. Generated by immunoSEQ multiplex PCR, the TCRdb table keeps only in-frame clones and is missing some. Here the sample spans some 200,000 clones, around nine tenths being singletons. Sequencing used PBMCs. These TCRs come from a young woman in good health and CMV-seronegative.

This sequence joins TRBV6-1 and TRBJ1-1, with 11 nucleotides matching TRBD1. The ends lost 11 bases at V and 4 bases at J; junction bases unmatched: 12. Germline V CDR1 and CDR2: MNHNS, SASEGT. This CDR3 is 15 amino acids long. In DNA, the CDR3 is TGTGCCGTCTTCGGGGGGACAGGGGGGATCACTGAAGCTTTCTTT. The encoded protein is CAVFGGTGGITEAFF.

The CDR3 loop is CASSYGPNQPQHF. The CDR3 DNA reads TGTGCCAGCAGTTACGGGCCCAATCAGCCCCAGCATTTT. The chain combines TRBV6-5 with TRBJ1-5; D is ambiguous. The V end was cut by 2 bases, the J end by 3 bases, with 5 bases between. The CDR3 consists of 13 residues. Germline loops: CDR1 MNHEY, CDR2 SVGAGI.

The J gene is TRBJ2-1, the V gene TRBV6-1, with 9 bases identical to TRBD2. Germline V lookup: CDR1 MNHNS, CDR2 SASEGT. Trimming at V came to 3 bases and at J to 4 bases, leaving 4 bases not matched to a gene. This CDR3 spans 15 amino acids. Here the CDR3 DNA reads TGTGCCAGCAGTGAGGGGAGCGGGGGGTACAATGAGCAGTTCTTC. It specifies CASSEGSGGYNEQFF.

This chain uses TRBV27 with TRBJ2-3, with TRBD2 matching 7 bases. This CDR3 comprises 15 residues. Unmatched junction bases numbered 8, after V lost 3 bases and J lost 5 bases. The germline V gene encodes CDR1 MNHEY and CDR2 SMNVEV (reference sequence). Written as DNA, the CDR3 is TGTGCCAGCAGTTTGTTAGCGGGTAGTATAGATACGCAGTATTTT. Encoded protein: CASSLLAGSIDTQYF.

The chain is built from TRBV7-8 and TRBJ2-7; 8 bases are shared with TRBD2. After removal of 5 bases from V and 4 bases from J, the junction contained 10 bases not matched to a gene. Germline V gives CDR1 SGHVS, CDR2 FQNEAQ. CDR3 length equals 15 residues. The CDR3 loop is CASSKPTGGPYEQYF. The DNA for the CDR3 is TGTGCCAGCAGCAAGCCTACGGGAGGGCCTTACGAGCAGTACTTC. Complete variable domain (other parts from reference TRBV7-8 and TRBJ2-7): GAGVSQSPRYKVAKRGQDVALRCDPISGHVSLFWYQQALGQGPEFLTYFQNEAQLDKSGLPSDRFFAERPEGSVSTLKIQRTQQEDSAVYLCASSKPTGGPYEQYFGPGTRLTVT.

The chain is built from TRBV28 and TRBJ1-5, with 9 bases aligning to TRBD1. J gave up 9 bases and V 5 bases, and 8 bases lay outside the gene matches. CDR1 and CDR2 from the germline V gene are MDHEN and SYDVKM. This CDR3 has 14 amino acids. CDR3 sequence: CASSVTGGWVPQHF. CDR3 nucleotides: TGTGCCAGCAGTGTGACAGGGGGGTGGGTGCCCCAGCATTTT. Using reference TRBV28 and TRBJ1-5 for the parts outside the CDR3, the full variable domain is DVKVTQSSRYLVKRTGEKVFLECVQDMDHENMFWYRQDPGLGLRLIYFSYDVKMKEKGDIPEGYSVSREKKERFSLILESASTNQTSMYLCASSVTGGWVPQHFGDGTRLSIL.

This chain links TRBV7-6 with TRBJ1-1, with D perhaps TRBD1 (5 bases). Trimming took 5 bases from V and 5 from J, leaving 12 bases between them. Germline assignment: CDR1 SGHVS and CDR2 FNYEAQ. This CDR3 contains 13 residues. The CDR3 DNA is TGTGCCAGCAGCCCAGGGAGGAGGACTGAAGCTTTCTTT. This sequence encodes CASSPGRRTEAFF.

CDR3 region: CASSPSRFEQYF. The CDR3 coding sequence is TGTGCCAGCAGCCCCTCGAGGTTCGAGCAGTACTTC. This chain uses TRBV28 with TRBJ2-7; unclear D gene. Looked up from germline, CDR1 is MDHEN and CDR2 is SYDVKM. Trimming took 6 bases from V and 6 from J, leaving 12 bases between them. This CDR3 spans 12 amino acids.

This clone was observed once. The J gene is TRBJ1-2, the V gene TRBV11-2; D remains ambiguous. Germline CDR1 and CDR2: SGHAT and FQNNGV. V dropped 1 base and J dropped 8 bases, with 11 bases sitting between them. The CDR3 is 13 amino acids. The CDR3 sequence: CASSLGQTGGYTF. The CDR3 DNA sequence: TGTGCCAGCAGCTTAGGGCAAACGGGAGGCTACACCTTC.

V and J are TRBV11-2 and TRBJ2-1, with D uncertain. CDR1 and CDR2 (germline): SGHAT, FQNNGV. The CDR3 sequence is 15 residues long. V shed 5 bases and J shed 5 bases, with 16 bases lying between them. The CDR3: CASSPQTLKHNEQFF. CDR3 DNA: TGTGCCAGCAGCCCACAGACCCTCAAACACAATGAGCAGTTCTTC.

This sequence joins TRBV5-1 and TRBJ2-7; D not resolved. The V gene's germline CDR1 is SGHRS and CDR2 YFSETQ. V was pared by 0 bases and J by 2 bases, with 9 bases between. The CDR3 contains 14 residues. The CDR3 sequence is CASSLGPAAYEQYF. CDR3 in DNA: TGCGCCAGCAGCTTGGGCCCTGCAGCCTACGAGCAGTACTTC.

This chain links TRBV6-7 with TRBJ2-7; TRBD2 matches 10 bases. TRBV6-7 is known as an ORF, though its function is uncertain. The CDR3 sequence is 16 residues long. With V trimmed by 4 bases and J by 6 bases, 12 bases remained unmatched. The chain's CDR3 is CASSSNSGRLPPEQYF. As DNA, the CDR3 is TGTGCCAGCAGTTCCAATAGCGGGAGGTTACCCCCCGAGCAGTACTTC.

This clone showed up just once. This chain joins TRBV5-4 and TRBJ1-2; D might be TRBD1 (5 bases). Trimming took off 0 bases at V and 8 bases at J, with 11 bases between the two ends. Germline CDR1 SGHNT, CDR2 YYREEE (reference sequence). The CDR3 spans 13 residues. CDR3 in amino acids: CASSLAGIDGYTF. CDR3 DNA: TGTGCCAGCAGCTTGGCAGGGATTGACGGCTACACCTTC.